Presented here are 8 T cell receptor beta chains from one specimen sequenced in a study of control samples from healthy donors and cancer patients. Libraries were prepared by immunoSEQ multiplex PCR; TCRdb keeps only in-frame clonotypes and omits some of them. In the table there are about 69,000 clones, about nine tenths of which are singletons. Sequenced material: PBMCs. The receptor set was obtained from a man aged 55 to 70 with lung cancer.

In its sample, this clone was seen a few times. This chain uses TRBV4-2 with TRBJ1-5; tentative D call: TRBD1 (6 bases). The ends were cut back, 4 bases at V and 6 bases at J, with 19 bases in the middle. Germline V CDR1 and CDR2: LGHNA, YNFKEQ. The CDR3 sequence is 16 residues long. This CDR3 reads CASSLGQQSSSQPQHF. For the CDR3, the DNA is TGTGCCAGCAGCCTTGGACAGCAATCTAGTAGTCAGCCCCAGCATTTT.

V and J are TRBV3-1 (or the pseudogene TRBV3-2) and TRBJ1-2; no definite D call. V dropped 4 bases and J dropped 3 bases, with 12 bases sitting between them. The CDR3 totals 14 residues. CDR1 and CDR2 (germline): LGHDT, YNNKEL (reference sequence). CDR3 region: CASSPPRVDYGYTF. CDR3 bases: TGTGCCAGCAGCCCTCCGAGGGTGGACTATGGCTACACCTTC.

V gene TRBV5-1 combines with J gene TRBJ1-1; no reliable D call. Deletions cut 2 bases from V and 1 base from J, with 12 bases between. Germline V gene sequence: CDR1 SGHRS, CDR2 YFSETQ. This CDR3 spans 15 amino acids. DNA for the CDR3: TGCGCCAGCAGCTTCGCTGGGGAGGGGAACACTGAAGCTTTCTTT. Protein: CASSFAGEGNTEAFF.

This chain uses TRBV2 with TRBJ1-2; D gene unclear. Trimming pared 7 bases from V and 9 bases from J, leaving 18 bases between. This CDR3 contains 13 residues. Germline assignment: CDR1 SNHLY and CDR2 FYNNEI. The DNA of the CDR3 is TGTGCCAGCACTCTGACCTCCCGGGAAAGCTACACCTTC. Its translation: CASTLTSRESYTF.

The chain is built from TRBV6-6 and TRBJ1-2; possible D gene TRBD1, 5 bases. Germline CDR1 reads MNHNY; CDR2 reads SVGAGI (reference sequence). This CDR3 is built from 14 residues. Between the trimmed V and J ends, which lost 2 bases and 4 bases, there was a span of 11 bases. In DNA form, the CDR3 reads TGTGCCAGCAGTTACGGTGGGACGTCCTATGGCTACACCTTC. It yields the protein CASSYGGTSYGYTF.

The chain uses TRBV7-9 and TRBJ2-3; D is possibly TRBD1 (6 bases). This CDR3 region has 16 residues. V gave up 5 bases and J gave up 4 bases, with 19 bases separating them. Germline V gene lookup returns CDR1 SEHNR and CDR2 FQNEAQ (reference sequence). In nucleotides, the CDR3 is TGTGCCAGCAGCCTTTCTACCTTCACAGGGCCAGATACGCAGTATTTT. Its translation is CASSLSTFTGPDTQYF.

The chain recombines TRBV7-8 with TRBJ2-3; TRBD2 agrees at 12 bases. The trim removed 5 bases at V and 4 bases at J, leaving 4 bases unmatched. CDR1 SGHVS and CDR2 FQNEAQ come from the germline V gene. The CDR3 sequence is 15 residues long. CDR3 residues: CASSMTSGGADTQYF. The CDR3 nucleotides are TGTGCCAGCAGCATGACTAGCGGGGGCGCAGATACGCAGTATTTT.

This clone was picked up one time. The rearrangement links TRBV6-2 or TRBV6-3 to TRBJ2-7; D not certain. The CDR3 has 13 amino acids. Trimming stripped 3 bases from V and 2 bases from J, with 8 bases between. The germline CDR1 and CDR2 sequences are MNHEY and SVGEGT. The CDR3 nucleotides are TGTGCCAGCAGTTATGGCAGAGCCTACGAGCAGTACGTC. Protein: CASSYGRAYEQYV.